This T cell receptor beta chain was found in a study of T cells in Graves' hyperthyroidism and ophthalmopathy. Overall study context: Sampling of peripheral blood happened at initial diagnosis, prior to any treatment.

Reasons for excluding patients were uncontrolled infection, other autoimmune disease, pregnancy or lactation. V lost 7 bases and J 6 bases, leaving 13 bases between the germline ends. CDR1 is SQVTM and CDR2 is ANQGSEA in the germline V gene. This CDR3 is 12 amino acids long. The TCR beta CDR3 regions underwent amplification using RNA transcripts as the source. The HTBI primer set served for first-round RT-PCR of the TCR CDR3. From the multiplex PCR reads, TCRdb called clonotypes with MiXCR, one entry per CDR3 protein. This sample has approximately 250,000 distinct CDR3 sequences, with approximately 25% found just once.

The TCR comes from a woman in her 40s with Graves' ophthalmopathy. Specimen: blood. The J gene is TRBJ2-4, the V gene TRBV29-1, with D possibly matching TRBD1 (5 bases). The CDR3 DNA follows: TGCAGCGGCAGGGATTCGATAAACATTCAGTACTTC. Amino acid sequence: CSGRDSINIQYF.